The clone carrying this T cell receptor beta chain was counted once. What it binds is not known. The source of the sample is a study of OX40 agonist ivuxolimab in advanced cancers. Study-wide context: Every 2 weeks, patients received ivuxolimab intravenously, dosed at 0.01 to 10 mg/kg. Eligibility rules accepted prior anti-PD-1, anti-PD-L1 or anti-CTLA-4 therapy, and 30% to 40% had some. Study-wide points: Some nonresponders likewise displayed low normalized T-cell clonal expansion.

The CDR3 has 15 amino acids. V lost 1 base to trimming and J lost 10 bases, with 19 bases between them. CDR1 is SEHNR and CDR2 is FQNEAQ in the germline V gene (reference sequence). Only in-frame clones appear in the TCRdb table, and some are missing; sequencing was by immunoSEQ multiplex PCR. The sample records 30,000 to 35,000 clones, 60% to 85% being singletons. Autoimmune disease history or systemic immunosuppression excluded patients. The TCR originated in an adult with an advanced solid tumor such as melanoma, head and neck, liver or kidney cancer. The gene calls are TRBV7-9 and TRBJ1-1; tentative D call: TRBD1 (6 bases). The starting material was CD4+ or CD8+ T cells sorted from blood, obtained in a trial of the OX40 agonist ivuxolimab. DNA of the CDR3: TGTGCCAGCAGCTTAGTCACGTCCGGGGGGCTTGGAGCTTTCTTT. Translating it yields CASSLVTSGGLGAFF.